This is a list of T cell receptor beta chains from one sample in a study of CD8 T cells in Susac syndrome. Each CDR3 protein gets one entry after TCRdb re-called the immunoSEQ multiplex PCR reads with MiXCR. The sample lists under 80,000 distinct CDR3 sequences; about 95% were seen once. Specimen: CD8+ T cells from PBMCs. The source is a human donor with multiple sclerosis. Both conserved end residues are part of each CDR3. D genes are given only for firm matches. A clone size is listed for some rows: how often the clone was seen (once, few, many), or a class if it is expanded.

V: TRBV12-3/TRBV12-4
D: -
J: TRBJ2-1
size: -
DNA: TGTGCCAGCAGCCCAGGGATTGTCAATGAGCAGTTCTTC
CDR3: CASSPGIVNEQFF

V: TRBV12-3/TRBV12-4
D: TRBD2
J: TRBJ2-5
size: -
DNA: TGTGCCAGCAGAAAGATTGGGGGGGTTCAAGAGACCCAGTACTTC
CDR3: CASRKIGGVQETQYF

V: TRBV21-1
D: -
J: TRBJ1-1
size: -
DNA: TGTGCCAGCAGCTACCGGGACAGGGACAACACTGAAGCTTTCTTT
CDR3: CASSYRDRDNTEAFF

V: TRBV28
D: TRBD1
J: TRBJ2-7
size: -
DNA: TGTGCCAGCAGTCCCGACAGGGGGTACGAGCAGTACTTC
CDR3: CASSPDRGYEQYF

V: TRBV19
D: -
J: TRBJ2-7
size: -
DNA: TGTGCCAGTAGGGACCACTCTGGGGCCTACGAGCAGTACTTC
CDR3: CASRDHSGAYEQYF

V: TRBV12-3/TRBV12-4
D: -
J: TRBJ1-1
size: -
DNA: TGTGCCAGCAGTTTCTGGGGTCGGGACACTGAAGCTTTCTTT
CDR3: CASSFWGRDTEAFF

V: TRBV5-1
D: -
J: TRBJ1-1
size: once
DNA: TGCGCCAGCAGAGACGGTGGGGCAGGAGATCACACTGAAGCTTTCTTT
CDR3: CASRDGGAGDHTEAFF

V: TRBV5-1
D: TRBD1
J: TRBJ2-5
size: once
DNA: TGCGCCAGCAGCCCCCAGGGGGTAGAGCAAGAGACCCAGTACTTC
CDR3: CASSPQGVEQETQYF

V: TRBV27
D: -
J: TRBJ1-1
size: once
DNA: TGTGCCAGCAGTTTATGGGGGAGGAGCACTGAAGCTTTCTTT
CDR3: CASSLWGRSTEAFF

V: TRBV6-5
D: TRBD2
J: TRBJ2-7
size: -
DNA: TGTGCCAGCAGTTTGACTAGCGGGATGCAGTCCGTGTACGAGCAGTACTTC
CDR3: CASSLTSGMQSVYEQYF

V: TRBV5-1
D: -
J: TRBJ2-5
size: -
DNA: TGCGCCAGCAGCTTGGTGTCAGTACAAGAGACCCAGTACTTC
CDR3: CASSLVSVQETQYF

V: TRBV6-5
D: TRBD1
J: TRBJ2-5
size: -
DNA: TGTGCCAGCAGTTACTCGCCAGGGGGAGAGACCCAGTACTTC
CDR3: CASSYSPGGETQYF

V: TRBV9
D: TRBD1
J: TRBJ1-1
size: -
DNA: TGTGCCAGCAGCCCCAGTACAGGGGCCCTTGAAGCTTTCTTT
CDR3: CASSPSTGALEAFF

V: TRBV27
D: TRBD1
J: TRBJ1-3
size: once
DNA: TGTGCCAGCAGCCGACAGACAGGGGGAGACACCATATATTTT
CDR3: CASSRQTGGDTIYF

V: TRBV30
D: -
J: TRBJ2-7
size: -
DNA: TGTGCCTGGAAAAGACACAGGAGCTCCTACGAGCAGTACTTC
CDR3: CAWKRHRSSYEQYF

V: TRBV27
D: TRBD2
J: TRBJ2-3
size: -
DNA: TGTGCCAGCAGTCCGAGGACTAGCGGAGGAGATACGCAGTATTTT
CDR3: CASSPRTSGGDTQYF

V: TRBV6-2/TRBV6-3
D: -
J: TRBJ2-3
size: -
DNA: TGTGCCAGCAGTACATCCCCGGGGGGCCCAGATACGCAGTATTTT
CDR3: CASSTSPGGPDTQYF

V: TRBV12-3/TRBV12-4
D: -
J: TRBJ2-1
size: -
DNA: TGTGCCAGCAGTAACGTTGGTGAGCAGTTCTTC
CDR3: CASSNVGEQFF

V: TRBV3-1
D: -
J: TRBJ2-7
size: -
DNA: TGTGCCAGCAGCCAAGGGACAGCTTCCTACGAGCAGTACTTC
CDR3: CASSQGTASYEQYF

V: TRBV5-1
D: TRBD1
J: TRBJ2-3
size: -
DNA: TGCGCCAGCACCGAGACAGGGAGCACAGATACGCAGTATTTT
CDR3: CASTETGSTDTQYF

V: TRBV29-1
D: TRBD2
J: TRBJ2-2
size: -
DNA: TGCAGCACGGGACTAGCCGAAACCGGGGAGCTGTTTTTT
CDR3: CSTGLAETGELFF

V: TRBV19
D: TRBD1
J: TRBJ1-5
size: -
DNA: TGTGCCAGTGGGGACAGGGGCGGTCAGCCCCAGCATTTT
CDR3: CASGDRGGQPQHF

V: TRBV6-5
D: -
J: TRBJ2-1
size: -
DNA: TGTGCCAGCAGTTACTCGGATGAGCAGTTCTTC
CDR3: CASSYSDEQFF

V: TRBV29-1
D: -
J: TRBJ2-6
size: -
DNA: TGCAGCGTTGAAAGTGGGACCCACCCCGCCAACGTCCTGACTTTC
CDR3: CSVESGTHPANVLTF

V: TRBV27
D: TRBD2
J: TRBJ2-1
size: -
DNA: TGTGCCAGCAGTGCCGGGACTAGCGGGAACAATGAGCAGTTCTTC
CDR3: CASSAGTSGNNEQFF

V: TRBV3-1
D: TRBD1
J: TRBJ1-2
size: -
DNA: TGTGCCAGCAGCCACTCTCCGGGACAGGGGCACGGCTACACCTTC
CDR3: CASSHSPGQGHGYTF

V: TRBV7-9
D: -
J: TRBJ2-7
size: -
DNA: TGTGCCAGCAGCTTACAAGGCGAGCAGTACTTC
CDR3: CASSLQGEQYF

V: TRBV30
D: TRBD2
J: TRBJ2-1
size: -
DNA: TGTGCCTGGAGTGTACCCGGACTAGCGGGAGCCGAGCAGTTCTTC
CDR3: CAWSVPGLAGAEQFF

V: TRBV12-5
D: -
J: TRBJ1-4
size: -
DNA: TGTGCTAGTGGTTTGGTAATCCGTGGAGGGAATGAAAAACTGTTTTTT
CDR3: CASGLVIRGGNEKLFF

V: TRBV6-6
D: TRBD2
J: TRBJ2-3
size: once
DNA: TGTGCCAGCCGGGGGGGAATTGGGGATACGCAGTATTTT
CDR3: CASRGGIGDTQYF

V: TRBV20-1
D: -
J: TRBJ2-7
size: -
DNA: TGCAGTGCTAGTCACCCCGGGTCCATATACGAGCAGTACTTC
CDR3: CSASHPGSIYEQYF

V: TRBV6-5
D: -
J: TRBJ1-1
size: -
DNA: TGTGCCAGCAGTTACTCGCTGGCGCAGGGGACGATGAACACTGAAGCTTTCTTT
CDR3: CASSYSLAQGTMNTEAFF

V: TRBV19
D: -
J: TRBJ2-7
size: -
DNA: TGTGCCAGTAGTGTCGGGCCTAGATACGAGCAGTACTTC
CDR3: CASSVGPRYEQYF

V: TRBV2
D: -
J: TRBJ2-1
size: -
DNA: TGTGCCAGCAGTGTTCGAGGGAGAGGCCAACCTTACAATGAGCAGTTCTTC
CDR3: CASSVRGRGQPYNEQFF

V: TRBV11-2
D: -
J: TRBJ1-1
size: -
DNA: TGTGCCAGCACCCTTTCCGGGGCGAGGGTGAACACTGAAGCTTTCTTT
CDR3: CASTLSGARVNTEAFF

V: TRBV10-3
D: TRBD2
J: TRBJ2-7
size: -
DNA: TGTGCCGGGAGGAGGGCGGGAGATAGCGAGCAGTACTTC
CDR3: CAGRRAGDSEQYF

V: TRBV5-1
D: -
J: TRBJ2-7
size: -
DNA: TGCGCCAGCAGCTTGTTGACCAGGGAATCCTACGAGCAGTACTTC
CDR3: CASSLLTRESYEQYF

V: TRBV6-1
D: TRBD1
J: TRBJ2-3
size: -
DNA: TGTGCCAGCCTCCTACTGAGGCAGGGGGCGAATCCAGATACGCAGTATTTT
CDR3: CASLLLRQGANPDTQYF

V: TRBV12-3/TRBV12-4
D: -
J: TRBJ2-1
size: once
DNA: TGTGCCAGCGGCAACAATGAGCAGTTCTTC
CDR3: CASGNNEQFF

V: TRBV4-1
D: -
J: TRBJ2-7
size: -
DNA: TGCGCCAGCAGCCAAGAAGAAGCCTCCGAGCAGTACTTC
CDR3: CASSQEEASEQYF

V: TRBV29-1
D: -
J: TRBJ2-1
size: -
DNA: TGCAGCGCCTCATCCGTTAATGTCACAGATGAGCAGTTCTTC
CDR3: CSASSVNVTDEQFF

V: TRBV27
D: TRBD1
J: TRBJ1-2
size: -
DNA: TGTGCCAGCAGTCTGAGACAGGGGGGAGTCTATGGCTACACCTTC
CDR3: CASSLRQGGVYGYTF

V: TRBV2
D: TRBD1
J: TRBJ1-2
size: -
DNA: TGTGCCAGCACCCTGGGACAGATAGCTAACTATGGCTACACCTTC
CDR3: CASTLGQIANYGYTF

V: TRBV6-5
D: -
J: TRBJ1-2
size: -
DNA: TGTGCCAGCAGTCTAGGGAGGGTGGCTGGCTACACCTTC
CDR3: CASSLGRVAGYTF

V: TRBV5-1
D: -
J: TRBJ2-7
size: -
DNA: TGCGCCAGCAGCTTGGCCCCGGCGGAACTCTCCTACGAGCAGTACTTC
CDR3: CASSLAPAELSYEQYF

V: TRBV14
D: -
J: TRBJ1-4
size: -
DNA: TGTGCCAGCAGCCAAGAGCCGTCAGATGAAAAACTGTTTTTT
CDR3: CASSQEPSDEKLFF

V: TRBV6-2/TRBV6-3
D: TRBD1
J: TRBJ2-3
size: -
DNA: TGTGCCAGCAGTTCCACGGGACAGGATGTGGATACGCAGTATTTT
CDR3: CASSSTGQDVDTQYF

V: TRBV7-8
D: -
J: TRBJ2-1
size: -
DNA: TGTGCCAGCAGCGGACTAGGGGGGAGTGTATACAATGAGCAGTTCTTC
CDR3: CASSGLGGSVYNEQFF

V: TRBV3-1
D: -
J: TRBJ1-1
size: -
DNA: TGTGCCAGCAGCCTCATTGGTACGGATAGGACTGAAGCTTTCTTT
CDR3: CASSLIGTDRTEAFF

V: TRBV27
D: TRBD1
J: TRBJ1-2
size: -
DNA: TGTGCCAGCAGTTTGGGGACAGGGGCTGGCTACACCTTC
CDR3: CASSLGTGAGYTF

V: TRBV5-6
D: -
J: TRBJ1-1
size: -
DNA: TGTGCCAGCACACAAGGGACGCGAGCTTTCTTT
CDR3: CASTQGTRAFF

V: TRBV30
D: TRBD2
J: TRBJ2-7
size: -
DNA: TGTGCCTGGAGTTGGACTAGCGCCGAGCAGTACTTC
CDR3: CAWSWTSAEQYF

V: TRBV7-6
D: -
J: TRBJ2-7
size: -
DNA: TGTGCCAGCAGCTTAGGGGGGGACGGGCAGTACTTC
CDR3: CASSLGGDGQYF

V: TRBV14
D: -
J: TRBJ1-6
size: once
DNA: TGTGCCAGCAGCAAAGACCCTAGTAGGTCCTATAATTCACCCCTCCACTTT
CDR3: CASSKDPSRSYNSPLHF